This T cell receptor beta chain is from a study of T cells after yellow fever vaccination (dated by TCRdb to the late 2010s). With regard to the full study: The SMART-Seq v4 Ultra Low Input RNA kit was used to prepare libraries from fractions with low cell numbers. Two healthy male donors, one aged 18 to 30 and one aged 30 to 40 years, were included in the cohort. To track T-cell clones before and after primary and booster YFV17D yellow fever vaccination, bulk TCR alpha and beta repertoires were sequenced longitudinally. Blood was drawn at multiple timepoints before and after primary and secondary immunization, with bulk PBMC replicates and cell subsets isolated.

This clonotype was observed at least ten times. Its antigen remains undetermined. No much larger clone exists at a distance of one base, and base qualities are not known. The treatment or condition label here, explained by the study, means: live attenuated yellow fever vaccine strain. Two biological replicates of bulk PBMCs were collected at each blood-draw timepoint. PBMCs were isolated from peripheral blood using a standard Ficoll-Paque protocol. RNA was extracted with TriZol from bulk PBMCs, CD4 and CD8 fractions, and dextramer-positive and dextramer-negative fractions. TCR cDNA was made using 5'RACE template switching, a step that added a universal primer site and unique molecular identifiers. Priming for cDNA synthesis came from both the TCR alpha and TCR beta constant segments. Two PCR steps were used to amplify libraries, with sample barcodes and sequencing adapters being added in the second step. Libraries were sequenced on Illumina HiSeq 2500 (2x100 bp) or NovaSeq (2x150 bp). The study's own analysis went as follows. MIGEC was used to demultiplex reads and collapse the reads into UMI consensus sequences, and MiXCR was used for V(D)J alignment. Vaccine-responding clonotypes were identified with edgeR using replicate PBMC samples, with FDR below 0.01 and a log2 fold change above 5 up to day 15 being required. Each bulk clonotype was labeled CD4 or CD8 based on which sequenced repertoire, CD4 or CD8, contained the clonotype at higher abundance. The public sequencing data were trimmed at Q25 with fastp and processed into clonotypes with MiXCR by TCRdb, which kept only in-frame beta chains. Each record represents a unique CDR3 protein, reported with the most common genes and DNA among its rows. The V and J calls here are based on TCRdb, not the publication. The sample table records about 320,000 distinct CDR3 sequences; around 6.8% of these occur just once. The ten biggest clones cover 15% to 20% of the sample.

Beyond this particular receptor, the publication reports: A small fraction of clonotypes showed up in both the CD4 and CD8 compartments, probably as a result of convergent recombination. After the booster, most clones that had expanded after primary vaccination were detected again (around 96% of CD4 and about 88% of CD8), suggesting broad maintenance of memory. The study included only a couple of donors, which limits how far the findings can be generalized. Compared with the primary T-cell response, the secondary T-cell response was weaker but faster, peaking on day 5 rather than day 15. Because abundant contaminating clonotypes from the bulk population could be contained in FACS-sorted repertoires, computational filtering was required.

This TCR came from a man younger than 30 who received the YFV17D yellow fever vaccine. Sequencing used PBMCs, obtained about 41 days after the first yellow fever vaccination.

The CDR3 protein sequence reads: CASSQVGLAGAGTQYF. The bases are TGTGCCAGCAGCCAAGTTGGGCTAGCGGGGGCCGGGACCCAGTACTTC. The receptor chain draws on TRBV4-2 and TRBJ2-5, with 10 middle bases fitting TRBD2. The CDR3 measures 16 amino acids from cysteine to phenylalanine. The kept DNA is CDR3 alone, 48 bases in frame from the first base. Trimming takes 1 base off V and 7 bases off J; junction bases not matched to a gene: 9. Sequences LGHNA (CDR1) and YNFKEQ (CDR2) are obtained from the germline V gene.